This T cell receptor (beta chain) was obtained from a study of HIV-infected patients and healthy controls. CDR1 is PRHDT, CDR2 FYEKMQ, per germline (reference sequence). The CDR3 covers 13 residues. V lost 2 bases and J lost 6, with 10 bases in between. This clonotype was detected many times. TCRdb ran MiXCR on the 5' RACE reads and lists one entry per CDR3 protein. The profile shows about 64,000 distinct CDR3 sequences, roughly 21% of them singletons. The chain has TRBV13 and TRBJ2-5, with D perhaps matching TRBD1 (5 bases). The sequence was obtained from a human donor in good health. The sequenced sample consisted of CD4+ T cells from blood. The CDR3 DNA sequence: TGTGCCAGCAGCTTACAGGGAAGGAAGACCCAGTACTTC. It yields the protein CASSLQGRKTQYF.